This T cell receptor (beta chain) was documented in a study of control samples from healthy donors and cancer patients. Sequencing was performed with immunoSEQ multiplex PCR; in TCRdb, only in-frame clones are kept and a portion is missing. The sample holds 150,000 to 200,000 clones; more than 85% are singletons and the top ten take around 2%. The sequence was collected from a woman in her 40s in good health. Sequencing used blood.

CDR3 DNA: TGTGCCGGACAGGGGTCCGGGGAGCTGTTTTTT. It codes for CAGQGSGELFF. J is TRBJ2-2 and V is TRBV28; 9 bases are shared with TRBD1. This CDR3 comprises 11 residues. Germline trimming cut 11 bases from V and 6 bases from J; bases unmatched to any gene: 1. Germline CDR1 is MDHEN and CDR2 is SYDVKM.